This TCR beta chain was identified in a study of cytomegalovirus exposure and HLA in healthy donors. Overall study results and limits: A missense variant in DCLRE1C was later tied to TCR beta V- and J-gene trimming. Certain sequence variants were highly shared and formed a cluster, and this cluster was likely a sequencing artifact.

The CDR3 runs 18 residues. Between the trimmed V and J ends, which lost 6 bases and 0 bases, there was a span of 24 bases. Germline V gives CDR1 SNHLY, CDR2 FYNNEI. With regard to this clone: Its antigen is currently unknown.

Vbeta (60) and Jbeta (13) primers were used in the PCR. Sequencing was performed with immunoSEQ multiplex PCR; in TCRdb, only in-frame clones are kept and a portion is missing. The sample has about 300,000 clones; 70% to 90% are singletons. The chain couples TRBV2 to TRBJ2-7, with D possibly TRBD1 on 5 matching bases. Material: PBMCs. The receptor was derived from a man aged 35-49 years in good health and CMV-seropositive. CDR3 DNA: TGTGCCAGCAGACTCGGAACCTCAGGGTTCGAGAGCTCCTACGAGCAGTACTTC. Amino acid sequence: CASRLGTSGFESSYEQYF.